Listed below are T cell receptor beta chains from one sample, sequenced in a study of breast tumors, draining lymph nodes, adjacent tissues. TCRdb re-analysed the multiplex PCR reads in MiXCR, keeping a single row per CDR3 protein. This sample has about 180,000 distinct CDR3 sequences, with about 33% found just once. The sequencing input was axillary lymph node tissue. These receptors originate from a female donor with breast cancer. Some clones in this sample may be carry-over from other donors' samples. Each CDR3 is given with its conserved first and last residue. D genes are given only for firm matches. Not every row has a clone size; where given, it reads once, few, many or a size class.

>TRBJ2-3|TRBV5-1|TRBD2|many
CASSPPGLAGADTQYF
TGCGCCAGCAGCCCGCCGGGACTAGCGGGAGCAGATACGCAGTATTTT
>TRBJ2-7|TRBV20-1|TRBD1|many
CSAGGQGLEQYF
TGCAGTGCTGGGGGACAGGGACTCGAGCAGTACTTC
>TRBJ1-2|TRBV18|TRBD1|many
CASSPGGTAYGYTF
TGTGCCAGCTCACCCGGAGGGACAGCATATGGCTACACCTTC
>TRBJ2-3|TRBV6-2/TRBV6-3|.|few
CASSYSGQFDTQYF
TGTGCCAGCAGTTACTCCGGACAGTTCGATACGCAGTATTTT
>TRBJ1-4|TRBV5-1|.|once
CASSLEGVEVKLFF
TGCGCCAGCAGCCTGGAAGGCGTGGAGGTAAAACTGTTTTTT
>TRBJ1-5|TRBV7-9|.|many
CASSSRDGSNQPQHF
TGTGCCAGCAGCTCCCGGGACGGGAGCAATCAGCCCCAGCATTTT
>TRBJ2-2|TRBV28|TRBD1|many
CASSTTGVATGELFF
TGTGCCAGCAGTACCACAGGGGTGGCCACCGGGGAGCTGTTTTTT
>TRBJ2-7|TRBV10-3|.|many
CATAPDGAYEQYF
TGTGCCACCGCGCCCGACGGAGCCTACGAGCAGTACTTC
>TRBJ2-5|TRBV30|.|many
CAWKGGVQRETQYF
TGTGCCTGGAAGGGTGGCGTACAGCGGGAGACCCAGTACTTC
>TRBJ2-1|TRBV5-6|.|many
CASSFQGHEQFF
TGTGCCAGCAGCTTCCAGGGACATGAGCAGTTCTTC
>TRBJ1-3|TRBV7-2|.|many
CASSLTGNTIYF
TGTGCCAGCAGCTTAACTGGAAACACCATATATTTT
>TRBJ2-2|TRBV6-4|TRBD1|many
CASRKTGTTGELFF
TGTGCCAGCAGGAAGACAGGGACGACCGGGGAGCTGTTTTTT
>TRBJ2-1|TRBV28|.|.
CASSLRDIRSEQFF
TGTGCCAGCAGTTTAAGGGACATTCGTAGTGAGCAGTTCTTC
>TRBJ1-2|TRBV19|TRBD1|many
CASTSFGGTGLDYGYTF
TGTGCCAGTACCTCCTTTGGGGGGACAGGGCTTGACTATGGCTACACCTTC
>TRBJ2-6|TRBV29-1|.|many
CSVQNSGANVLTF
TGCAGCGTCCAAAACTCGGGGGCCAACGTCCTGACTTTC
>TRBJ2-5|TRBV12-3/TRBV12-4|.|many
CASTSSRTTRETQYF
TGTGCCAGCACCTCGAGTAGGACGACTAGAGAGACCCAGTACTTC
>TRBJ1-1|TRBV7-8|TRBD1|many
CASSSDRALEAFF
TGTGCCAGCAGCTCGGACAGGGCCCTTGAAGCTTTCTTT
>TRBJ1-2|TRBV20-1|.|many
CSALRGGVLYGYTF
TGCAGTGCCCTGAGAGGGGGTGTACTCTATGGCTACACCTTC
>TRBJ2-5|TRBV20-1|.|many
CSARDLGREETQYF
TGCAGTGCTAGAGATTTAGGGCGGGAAGAGACCCAGTACTTC
>TRBJ2-7|TRBV27|.|few
CASSLYVQGSYEQYF
TGTGCCAGCAGTTTATACGTACAGGGTTCCTACGAGCAGTACTTC
>TRBJ1-6|TRBV5-1|TRBD1|.
CASSSDRDSSPLHF
TGCGCCAGCAGCTCGGACAGGGATTCATCCCCCCTCCACTTT
>TRBJ2-1|TRBV9|TRBD2|.
CASSHSSGGSDTQFF
TGTGCCAGCAGCCATTCCTCGGGGGGGAGCGATACGCAGTTCTTC
>TRBJ1-6|TRBV27|.|many
CASTNIGKSSYNSPLHF
TGTGCCAGCACCAATATCGGGAAGAGCTCCTATAATTCACCCCTCCACTTT
>TRBJ2-5|TRBV29-1|.|.
CSVEPRVGETQYF
TGCAGCGTCGAGCCGAGGGTGGGGGAGACCCAGTACTTC
>TRBJ2-7|TRBV9|.|many
CASSVGAVSSYEQYF
TGTGCCAGCAGCGTAGGAGCCGTCAGCTCCTACGAGCAGTACTTC
>TRBJ2-7|TRBV7-9|.|many
CASSSDTLEQYF
TGTGCCAGCAGCTCCGACACTTTGGAGCAGTACTTC
>TRBJ2-4|TRBV6-6|TRBD1|many
CASSATGGKNIQYF
TGTGCCAGCAGTGCGACAGGGGGCAAAAACATTCAGTACTTC
>TRBJ1-1|TRBV7-2|.|.
CASSLGQAWGAEAFF
TGTGCCAGCAGCTTAGGGCAGGCCTGGGGGGCTGAAGCTTTCTTT